This TCR beta chain is drawn from a study of OX40 agonist ivuxolimab in advanced cancers. Study details: Patients were 65% to 85% male with ages about 20 to 79, mean about 65.

This clone is medium-sized (0.01 to 0.1%) within its sample. Produced via immunoSEQ multiplex PCR; TCRdb's table is partial and in-frame only. The repertoire consists of 35,000 to 40,000 clones, with 84% occurring once and the leading ten covering 18%. Trimming shortened V by 5 bases and J by 2 bases, and 9 bases separated the two germline ends. This CDR3 region has 13 residues. CDR1 LNHDA and CDR2 SQIVND come from the germline V gene (reference sequence). The chain has TRBV19 and TRBJ1-1; D gene ambiguous. The sequence was obtained from an adult with an advanced solid tumor such as melanoma, head and neck, liver or kidney cancer. The specimen was CD4+ or CD8+ T cells sorted from blood, collected in a trial of the OX40 agonist ivuxolimab. CDR3: CASSLGSNTEAFF. For the CDR3, the DNA is TGTGCCAGTAGTCTAGGGAGCAACACTGAAGCTTTCTTT.